This T cell receptor (beta chain) was sequenced during a study of T cell changes during pregnancy in multiple sclerosis. Measured with immunoSEQ multiplex PCR; TCRdb has only the in-frame clones, and not every one. The top ten clones hold 0.65% to 0.9% of a sample with about 68,000 clones, about 90% of them seen once. Trimming removed 7 bases from V and 2 bases from J, with 14 bases in between. Germline-derived CDR1 and CDR2 are SEHNR and FQNEAQ (reference sequence). The CDR3 totals 14 residues. The clonotype was recovered from a female donor with multiple sclerosis, enrolled in a pregnancy study. The input for sequencing was peripheral blood, taken in the second trimester of pregnancy. The rearrangement joins TRBV7-9 to TRBJ1-2, with a weak D call TRBD1 (6 bases). The CDR3 DNA reads TGTGCCAGCATCCAGGGAACAGGGAACTATGGCTACACCTTC. It encodes CASIQGTGNYGYTF.